The T cell receptor (beta chain) under discussion was sequenced for a study of T-cell memory formation after mild COVID-19. Turning to this clonotype: The antigen is unknown.

From the 5' RACE reads, TCRdb called clonotypes with MiXCR, one entry per CDR3 protein. The top ten clones hold over 10% of a sample with 350,000 to 500,000 distinct CDR3 sequences, 20% to 25% of them seen once. Findings and limits, study-wide: Prior to infection, memory already included some responding clones, suggesting cross-reactive memory joined.

This CDR3 is 15 amino acids long. Germline V gene lookup returns CDR1 KGHSH and CDR2 LQKENI. The V and J ends lost 1 base and 6 bases respectively, with 10 bases between them. The source of this sequence is an adult woman who had mild COVID-19 (a few samples of this study predate the infection). Cell type and time point are not known. Sequenced: PBMCs or a T cell subset sorted from them (not recorded which). This chain joins TRBV18 and TRBJ2-6; a possible D gene is TRBD1 (5 bases). In DNA, the CDR3 is TGTGCCAGCTCACCACGACAGCAGGAGGCCAACGTCCTGACTTTC. Translation: CASSPRQQEANVLTF.